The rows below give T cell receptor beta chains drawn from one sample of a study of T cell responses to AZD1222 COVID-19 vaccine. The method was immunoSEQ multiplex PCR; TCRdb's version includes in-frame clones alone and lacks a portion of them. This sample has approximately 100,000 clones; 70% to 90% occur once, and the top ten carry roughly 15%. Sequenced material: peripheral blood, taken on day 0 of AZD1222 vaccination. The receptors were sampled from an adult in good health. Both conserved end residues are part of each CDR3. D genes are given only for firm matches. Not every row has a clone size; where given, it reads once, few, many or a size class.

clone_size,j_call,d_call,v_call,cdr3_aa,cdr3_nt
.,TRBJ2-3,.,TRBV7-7,CASSVSEVSTDTQYF,TGTGCCAGCAGCGTCAGCGAAGTGAGCACAGATACGCAGTATTTT
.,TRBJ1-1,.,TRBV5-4,CASSLGGVVTEAFF,TGTGCCAGCAGCTTGGGGGGCGTTGTTACTGAAGCTTTCTTT
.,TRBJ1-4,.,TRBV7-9,CASSKRVGRDEKLFF,TGTGCCAGCAGCAAACGTGTGGGGAGGGATGAAAAACTGTTTTTT
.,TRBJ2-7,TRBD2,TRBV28,CASSLISGGSYEQYF,TGTGCCAGCAGTTTGATTAGCGGGGGCTCCTACGAGCAGTACTTC
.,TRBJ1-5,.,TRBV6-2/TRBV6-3,CASSYEVQPQHF,TGTGCCAGCAGTTATGAGGTCCAGCCCCAGCATTTT
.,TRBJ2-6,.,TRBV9,CASTRRGITSGANVLTF,TGTGCCAGCACTAGGAGGGGGATCACCTCTGGGGCCAACGTCCTGACTTTC
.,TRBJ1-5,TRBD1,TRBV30,CAWSVGTGGWGYQPQHF,TGTGCCTGGAGTGTAGGGACAGGGGGCTGGGGGTACCAGCCCCAGCATTTT
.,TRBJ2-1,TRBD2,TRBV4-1,CASSRFERGGISYNEQFF,TGCGCCAGCAGCCGATTCGAGCGGGGGGGCATCTCCTACAATGAGCAGTTCTTC
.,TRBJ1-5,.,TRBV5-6,CASSLAASNQPQHF,TGTGCCAGCAGCTTGGCGGCAAGCAATCAGCCCCAGCATTTT
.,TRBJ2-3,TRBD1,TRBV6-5,CATRGDRDGTDTQYF,TGTGCCACACGGGGGGACAGGGACGGCACAGATACGCAGTATTTT
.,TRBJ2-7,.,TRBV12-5,CASASRRTQKDEQYF,TGTGCTAGTGCCTCTCGCAGGACTCAAAAAGACGAGCAGTACTTC
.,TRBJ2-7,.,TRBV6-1,CASSEARGAYEQYF,TGTGCCAGCAGTGAAGCGCGGGGAGCCTACGAGCAGTACTTC
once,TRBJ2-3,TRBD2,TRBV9,CASSGVSGGAADTQYF,TGTGCCAGCAGCGGTGTTAGCGGGGGGGCAGCAGATACGCAGTATTTT
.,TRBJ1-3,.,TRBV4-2,CASSQGLLSGNTIYF,TGTGCCAGTTCACAGGGACTCCTCTCTGGAAACACCATATATTTT
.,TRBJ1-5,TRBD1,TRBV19,CASSMFPGQGAGPQHF,TGTGCCAGTAGTATGTTCCCCGGACAGGGGGCAGGGCCCCAGCATTTT
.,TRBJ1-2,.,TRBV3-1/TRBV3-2,CASSQDSGPYRGYTF,TGTGCCAGCAGCCAAGATAGTGGGCCATATCGCGGCTACACCTTC
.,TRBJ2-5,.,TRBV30,CAWTRDTFAETQYF,TGTGCCTGGACCCGGGACACGTTCGCGGAGACCCAGTACTTC
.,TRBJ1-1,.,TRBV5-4,CASSSLLGGAFF,TGTGCCAGCAGCTCCCTTCTCGGAGGAGCTTTCTTT
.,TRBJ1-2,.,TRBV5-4,CASSSGQTANYGYTF,TGTGCCAGCAGCTCTGGCCAGACTGCTAACTATGGCTACACCTTC
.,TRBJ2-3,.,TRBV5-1,CASSLDIGVGTSTDTQYF,TGCGCCAGCAGCTTGGATATAGGGGTGGGAACTAGCACAGATACGCAGTATTTT